The 31 T cell receptor beta chains in this list originate from one sample, sequenced in a study of T cell repertoires in cytomegalovirus infection. TCRdb reanalysed the reads using MiXCR and keeps one entry per CDR3 protein. The sample has about 310,000 distinct CDR3 sequences, about a tenth seen once. Sequenced material: PBMCs. These receptors all come from a human donor in good health (CMV status not recorded). Some clones in this sample may be carry-over from other donors' samples.

This clonotype was picked up many times. The chain employs TRBV7-9 and TRBJ2-1, with 7 nucleotides matching TRBD1. V was pared by 5 bases and J by 7 bases, with 11 bases of the junction left unmatched. This CDR3 contains 15 residues. The germline V gene has CDR1 SEHNR and CDR2 FQNEAQ (reference sequence). CDR3 in amino acids: CASSSRGSPWNEQFF. Written as DNA, the CDR3 is TGTGCCAGCAGCAGCAGGGGGAGTCCGTGGAATGAGCAGTTCTTC.

This clonotype was seen many times. The chain carries TRBV7-6 and TRBJ1-6; 10 bases are shared with TRBD1. With 1 base clipped from V and 10 bases from J, the junction kept 4 bases outside the gene matches. The CDR3 contains 15 residues. From germline, CDR1 is SGHVS and CDR2 FNYEAQ. CDR3 nucleotide sequence: TGTGCCAGCAGCTTAGGGACAGGGGGTTTCTCACCCCTCCACTTT. Translating it yields CASSLGTGGFSPLHF.

This clonotype was observed at least ten times. This rearrangement joins TRBV4-3 to TRBJ1-4; TRBD1 is a possible D gene (6 bases). Trimming stripped 1 base from V and 7 bases from J, with 13 bases between. Germline CDR1 is LGHNA and CDR2 is YSLEER. The CDR3 has 15 amino acids. This CDR3 is CASSQGGQGVEKLFF. CDR3 DNA: TGCGCCAGCAGCCAAGGGGGGCAGGGTGTTGAAAAACTGTTTTTT.

The chain is built from TRBV7-6 and TRBJ1-3; perhaps TRBD1 as D (5 bases). The CDR3 spans 14 residues. Germline V CDR1 and CDR2: SGHVS, FNYEAQ. V lost 5 bases and J lost 1, with 9 bases in between. CDR3 amino acids: CASSRGESGNTIYF. CDR3 bases: TGTGCCAGCAGCAGAGGGGAATCTGGAAACACCATATATTTT.

Many counts were recorded for this clonotype. V gene TRBV5-1 combines with J gene TRBJ1-1; 7 bases are a match to TRBD1. Germline CDR1 and CDR2: SGHRS and YFSETQ. Trimming cost V 3 bases and J 2 bases; bases outside gene matches: 7. The length of the CDR3 is 15 residues. This CDR3 reads CASSWTRTGNTEAFF. The CDR3 DNA is TGCGCCAGCAGCTGGACCCGGACAGGAAACACTGAAGCTTTCTTT.

This clonotype was counted only a few times. The chain carries TRBV20-1 and TRBJ2-1, with D possibly matching TRBD1 (6 bases). Germline CDR1 DFQATT, CDR2 SNEGSKA (reference sequence). The CDR3 has 12 residues. V lost 6 bases to trimming and J lost 8 bases, with 14 bases between them. The CDR3 sequence: CSASKGEHEQFF. The DNA of the CDR3 is TGCAGTGCCTCTAAGGGGGAACATGAGCAGTTCTTC.

There are many counts of this clonotype. The chain is built from TRBV7-2 and TRBJ2-1, with D possibly being TRBD2 (7 bases). V lost 5 bases, J lost 5 bases, and 16 bases lay in between. The germline CDR1 and CDR2 sequences are SGHTA and FQGNSA. The CDR3 sequence is 15 residues long. CDR3 amino acids: CASSPRGGGNNEQFF. CDR3 in DNA: TGTGCCAGCAGCCCGAGGGGGGGAGGAAACAATGAGCAGTTCTTC.

This clonotype has ten or more counts. The chain joins TRBV10-3 to TRBJ2-3; TRBD1 aligns across 8 bases. Germline CDR1 is ENHRY and CDR2 is SYGVKD. The CDR3 spans 13 residues. Germline trimming cut 6 bases from V and 4 bases from J; bases unmatched to any gene: 3. The CDR3 nucleotides read TGTGCCATCAGAGGACAGGGCTCAGATACGCAGTATTTT. Its translation is CAIRGQGSDTQYF.

This clonotype occurred many times. This chain uses TRBV7-9 with TRBJ2-7; TRBD2 is a possible D gene (5 bases). The V end lost 3 bases, the J end lost 6 bases, and 9 bases lay between the germline ends. CDR1 SEHNR and CDR2 FQNEAQ come from the germline V gene (reference sequence). The CDR3 is 12 amino acids. The CDR3 nucleotides read TGTGCCAGCAGCTTCGAGGGTGCCGAGCAGTACTTC. This sequence encodes CASSFEGAEQYF.

This clonotype has a handful of counts. The CDR3 DNA is TGCAGTGCCCACGGACTAGCGGGGGCCTACCAGTACTTC. Its translation: CSAHGLAGAYQYF. This chain joins TRBV20-1 and TRBJ2-5; 13 bases agree with TRBD2. Germline assignment: CDR1 DFQATT and CDR2 SNEGSKA (reference sequence). The V gene end was trimmed by 6 bases and the J gene end by 10 bases; junction bases not matched to a gene: 8. The CDR3 covers 13 residues.

This clonotype was recorded at least ten times. CDR3 region: CASSLEGRQFGGYTF. CDR3 DNA: TGTGCCAGCAGTTTGGAGGGGCGACAGTTCGGTGGCTACACCTTC. This chain uses TRBV6-1 with TRBJ1-2; possible D gene TRBD1, 5 bases. Germline CDR1 and CDR2: MNHNS and SASEGT. This CDR3 comprises 15 residues. Between the trimmed V and J ends, which lost 5 bases and 7 bases, there was a span of 20 bases.

This clonotype was seen a few times. V is TRBV28 and J is TRBJ1-3; unclear D gene. CDR3 length: 12 amino acids. Per the germline V gene, CDR1 is MDHEN and CDR2 is SYDVKM. V shed 8 bases and J shed 4 bases, with 9 bases lying between them. Here the CDR3 DNA reads TGTGCCAGCCATGACGGAGGAAACACCATATATTTT. Encoded protein: CASHDGGNTIYF.

The rearrangement uses TRBV19 and TRBJ2-1, with a weak D call TRBD2 (6 bases). The ends were cut back, 8 bases at V and 7 bases at J, with 15 bases in the middle. Germline V gene data show CDR1 as LNHDA and CDR2 as SQIVND (reference sequence). The CDR3 is 13 amino acids. The CDR3 loop is CASQLEGLNEQFF. For the CDR3, the DNA is TGTGCCAGTCAACTGGAGGGGCTTAATGAGCAGTTCTTC.

In its sample, this clonotype was seen many times. This chain connects TRBV2 to TRBJ2-5; TRBD2 is a possible D gene (5 bases). The CDR3 length is 15 residues. Trimming pared 7 bases from V and 1 base from J, leaving 16 bases between. CDR1 and CDR2 (germline): SNHLY, FYNNEI. CDR3 region: CASKGAGTVQETQYF. The CDR3 DNA is TGTGCCAGCAAGGGAGCAGGCACAGTCCAAGAGACCCAGTACTTC.

In this sample, this clonotype turned up many times. This chain connects TRBV6-6 to TRBJ1-3, with D maybe TRBD1 (5 bases). There are 15 residues in the CDR3. Trimming took 4 bases from V and 1 from J, leaving 11 bases between them. Germline V lookup: CDR1 MNHNY, CDR2 SVGAGI (reference sequence). The CDR3 here is CASSSGTPSGNTIYF. The CDR3 DNA reads TGTGCCAGCAGTTCCGGGACTCCATCTGGAAACACCATATATTTT.

The rearrangement links TRBV4-3 to TRBJ2-5, with D tentatively TRBD2 (7 bases). CDR3 length: 17 residues. Trimming removed 1 base from V and 10 bases from J, with 25 bases in between. Germline V gives CDR1 LGHNA, CDR2 YSLEER. The CDR3 bases are TGCGCCAGCAGCCAAGGAAGGAAACGGGGGGCCGGAAGAGACCAGTACTTC. Translating gives CASSQGRKRGAGRDQYF.

This clonotype was counted ten times or more. V is TRBV4-1 and J is TRBJ2-6; TRBD1 might be the D (5 bases). There are 17 residues in the CDR3. Looked up from germline, CDR1 is MGHRA and CDR2 is YSYEKL. V was cut by 5 bases and J by 0 bases, with 14 bases left in between. The CDR3 here is CASSSQDTFSGANVLTF. CDR3 bases: TGCGCCAGCAGCTCACAGGATACCTTCTCTGGGGCCAACGTCCTGACTTTC.

This clonotype was observed at least ten times. This chain links TRBV7-2 with TRBJ2-3; D might be TRBD2 (6 bases). V lost 5 bases to trimming and J lost 1 base, with 13 bases between them. Germline CDR1 reads SGHTA; CDR2 reads FQGNSA. The CDR3 spans 15 residues. For the CDR3, the DNA is TGTGCCAGCAGCCCCGCGGGGACTCGCACAGATACGCAGTATTTT. It translates to CASSPAGTRTDTQYF. Drawing the rest from reference TRBV7-2 and TRBJ2-3, the complete variable domain is GAGVSQSPSNKVTEKGKDVELRCDPISGHTALYWYRQSLGQGLEFLIYFQGNSAPDKSGLPSDRFSAERTGGSVSTLTIQRTQQEDSAVYLCASSPAGTRTDTQYFGPGTRLTVL.

This clonotype was seen a handful of times. The chain is built from TRBV4-3 and TRBJ2-1; 9 nucleotides align to TRBD2. Unmatched junction bases numbered 7, after V lost 2 bases and J lost 8 bases. The germline V gene encodes CDR1 LGHNA and CDR2 YSLEER. CDR3 size: 15 residues. CDR3 sequence reads: CASSQTLAGRDEQFF. The CDR3 bases are TGCGCCAGCAGCCAAACCCTAGCGGGGCGGGATGAGCAGTTCTTC.

The sample holds many counts of this clonotype. This chain uses TRBV7-2 with TRBJ1-5; a weak D match, TRBD1 (6 bases). Germline CDR1 is SGHTA and CDR2 is FQGNSA. CDR3 size: 17 residues. V was clipped by 1 base and J by 2 bases, with 15 bases between them. The CDR3 DNA sequence: TGTGCCAGCAGCTTAGGGGCAGGGGATGTAGGCAATCAGCCCCAGCATTTT. This sequence encodes CASSLGAGDVGNQPQHF.

In its sample, this clonotype was seen many times. The chain employs TRBV2 and TRBJ2-3; D is uncertain. Germline loops: CDR1 SNHLY, CDR2 FYNNEI. V was pared by 3 bases and J by 8 bases, with 9 bases between. CDR3 length: 12 residues. The CDR3 spells CASSESHTTQYF. In DNA form, the CDR3 reads TGTGCCAGCAGTGAGTCCCATACTACGCAGTATTTT. Full variable domain (remainder filled in from reference TRBV2 and TRBJ2-3): EPEVTQTPSHQVTQMGQEVILRCVPISNHLYFYWYRQILGQKVEFLVSFYNNEISEKSEIFDDQFSVERPDGSNFTLKIRSTKLEDSAMYFCASSESHTTQYFGPGTRLTVL.

This clonotype came up a few times. The chain combines TRBV14 with TRBJ2-4, with D maybe TRBD1 (6 bases). Germline V gene lookup returns CDR1 SGHDN and CDR2 FVKESK. V gave up 2 bases and J gave up 0 bases, with 8 bases separating them. The CDR3 has 15 residues. The CDR3 is CASSQQGPAKNIQYF. As DNA, the CDR3 is TGTGCCAGCAGCCAACAGGGGCCAGCCAAAAACATTCAGTACTTC.

Ten or more counts support this clonotype. This sequence joins TRBV28 and TRBJ2-2, with D perhaps assigned TRBD1 or TRBD2 (6 bases each). The CDR3 totals 14 residues. In germline, CDR1 is MDHEN, CDR2 SYDVKM. V was trimmed by 6 bases and J by 7 bases, leaving 15 bases between them. CDR3 in amino acids: CASRYGGLGGELFF. CDR3 DNA: TGTGCCAGCAGATACGGGGGCCTGGGCGGGGAGCTGTTTTTT.

The CDR3 DNA sequence: TGCAGCGCCTCACAGACAATGGGCACTGAAGCTTTCTTT. This codes for CSASQTMGTEAFF. The rearrangement links TRBV29-1 to TRBJ1-1; no firm D call. Germline CDR1 SQVTM, CDR2 ANQGSEA. Trimming removed 7 bases at V and 4 bases at J, with 16 bases between. The CDR3 contains 13 residues.

This clonotype was detected ten times or more. The chain links TRBV7-2 to TRBJ2-5; D is possibly TRBD1 or TRBD2 (5 bases each). This CDR3 has 14 amino acids. The germline V and J ends were trimmed by 7 bases and 5 bases, with 17 bases remaining between them. Germline loops: CDR1 SGHTA, CDR2 FQGNSA. CDR3 bases: TGTGCCAGCAACCAAATGAGGGGTACTGAGACCCAGTACTTC. Its protein is CASNQMRGTETQYF.

In this sample, this clonotype turned up many times. The chain joins TRBV6-5 to TRBJ1-2; D is unclear. The CDR3 is 11 residues long. V lost 5 bases to trimming and J lost 8 bases, with 9 bases between them. Germline lookup yields CDR1 MNHEY and CDR2 SVGAGI. CDR3 sequence reads: CASSTSGGYTF. In DNA, the CDR3 is TGTGCCAGCAGTACCTCTGGAGGCTACACCTTC.

The chain combines TRBV7-9 with TRBJ2-7, with D hard to call. V was clipped by 5 bases and J by 9 bases, with 20 bases between them. Looked up from germline, CDR1 is SEHNR and CDR2 is FQNEAQ (reference sequence). This CDR3 is 14 amino acids long. CDR3 DNA: TGTGCCAGCAGCAGGGCGGAGACCGCGGCTCCGCAGTACGTC. Its protein is CASSRAETAAPQYV.

This clonotype was found many times. V usage is TRBV7-2 and J usage is TRBJ2-2, with TRBD1 matching 7 bases. J gave up 5 bases and V 5 bases, and 2 bases lay outside the gene matches. Germline V gene sequence: CDR1 SGHTA, CDR2 FQGNSA. This CDR3 region has 13 residues. The CDR3 loop reads CASSRQGTGELFF. CDR3 in DNA: TGTGCCAGCAGCCGACAGGGAACCGGGGAGCTGTTTTTT.

V usage is TRBV20-1 and J usage is TRBJ2-2; D could derive from TRBD1 or TRBD2 (6 bases each). The length of the CDR3 is 16 residues. CDR1 DFQATT and CDR2 SNEGSKA come from the germline V gene (reference sequence). V lost 5 bases and J 2 bases, leaving 18 bases between the germline ends. The CDR3: CSAAPPGALNTGELFF. The CDR3, as DNA: TGCAGTGCTGCCCCGCCGGGGGCCCTAAACACCGGGGAGCTGTTTTTT.

The sample holds many counts of this clonotype. The gene calls are TRBV29-1 and TRBJ1-2; 9 bases map to TRBD1. This CDR3 spans 15 amino acids. CDR1 is SQVTM, CDR2 ANQGSEA, per germline. V was pared by 6 bases and J by 2 bases, with 10 bases of the junction left unmatched. DNA for the CDR3: TGCAGCGTAAGTCCCGGGACAGGGTCCAACTATGGCTACACCTTC. It specifies CSVSPGTGSNYGYTF.

The CDR3: CSARGEQGQSSPLHF. CDR3 in DNA: TGCAGTGCTAGAGGGGAACAGGGCCAAAGTTCACCCCTCCACTTT. The chain has TRBV20-1 and TRBJ1-6; D may be TRBD1 (6 bases). This CDR3 spans 15 amino acids. Germline CDR1 is DFQATT and CDR2 is SNEGSKA (reference sequence). The germline V and J ends were trimmed by 1 base and 9 bases, with 16 bases remaining between them.